This T cell receptor (beta chain) emerged from a study of T cell responses to AZD1222 COVID-19 vaccine. The V end was cut by 1 base, the J end by 8 bases, with 16 bases between. Germline assignment: CDR1 SGHDT and CDR2 YYEEEE. The CDR3 extends over 16 amino acids. The data were produced by immunoSEQ multiplex PCR, yet TCRdb's version contains in-frame clones alone and is incomplete. The data contain fewer than 120,000 clones, roughly nine tenths of them singletons. This TCR was recovered from an adult in good health. V gene TRBV5-6 combines with J gene TRBJ1-6; D uncertain. The sequencing here drew on peripheral blood, taken on day 0 of AZD1222 vaccination. DNA of the CDR3: TGTGCCAGCAGCTTGCCGAGCCACCAAAGGGATTCACCCCTCCACTTT. Its protein is CASSLPSHQRDSPLHF.